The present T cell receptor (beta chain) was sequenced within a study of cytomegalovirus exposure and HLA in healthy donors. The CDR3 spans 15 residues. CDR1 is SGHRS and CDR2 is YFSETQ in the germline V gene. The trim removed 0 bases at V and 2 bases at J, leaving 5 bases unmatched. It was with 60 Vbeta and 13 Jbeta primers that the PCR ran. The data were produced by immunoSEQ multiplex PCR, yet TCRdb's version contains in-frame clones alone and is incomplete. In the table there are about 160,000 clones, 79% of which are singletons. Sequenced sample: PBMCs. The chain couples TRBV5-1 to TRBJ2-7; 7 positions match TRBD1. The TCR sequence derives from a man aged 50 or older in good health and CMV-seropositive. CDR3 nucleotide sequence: TGCGCCAGCAGCTTGGGACAGGGATTAGCCTACGAGCAGTACTTC. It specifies CASSLGQGLAYEQYF.